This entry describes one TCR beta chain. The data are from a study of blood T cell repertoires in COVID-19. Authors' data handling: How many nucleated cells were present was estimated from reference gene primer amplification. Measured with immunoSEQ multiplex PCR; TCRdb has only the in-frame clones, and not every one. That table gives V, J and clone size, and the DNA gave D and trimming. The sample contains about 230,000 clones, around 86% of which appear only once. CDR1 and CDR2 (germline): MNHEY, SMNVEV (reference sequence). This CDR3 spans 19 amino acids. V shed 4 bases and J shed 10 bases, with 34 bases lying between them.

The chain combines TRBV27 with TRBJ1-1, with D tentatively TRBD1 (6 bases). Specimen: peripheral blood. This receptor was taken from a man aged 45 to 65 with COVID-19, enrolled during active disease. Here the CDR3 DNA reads TGTGCCAGCAGTTCCCGGGTTCCATCCCTCACGATCAGGGGTCGGGGAGCTTTCTTT. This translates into CASSSRVPSLTIRGRGAFF.